Listed here are 3 T cell receptor beta chains from one sample, sequenced in a study of blood T cell repertoires in COVID-19. Measured with immunoSEQ multiplex PCR; TCRdb has only the in-frame clones, and not every one. The sample lists 300,000 to 400,000 clones, 88% occurring once. The specimen sequenced was PBMCs or T cells enriched from blood (not recorded which). These receptors originate from a woman aged 30 to 39 with acute COVID-19.

V is TRBV6-6 and J is TRBJ1-3; TRBD1 matches at 8 bases. From germline, CDR1 is MNHNY and CDR2 SVGAGI (reference sequence). The CDR3 is 14 amino acids. J lost 4 bases, V lost 6 bases, and 5 bases had no gene match. CDR3 sequence: CASSFGQGGNTIYF. DNA of the CDR3: TGTGCCAGCAGCTTCGGACAGGGAGGAAACACCATATATTTT.

This clone was counted once. This chain connects TRBV4-1 to TRBJ2-3; TRBD1 matches 7 bases. CDR3 length: 17 amino acids. V shed 0 bases, J shed 2 bases, and the junction held 8 bases outside the gene matches. The germline gives CDR1 MGHRA, CDR2 YSYEKL. The CDR3 DNA reads as TGCGCCAGCAGCCAAGAACCCCGGACAGGAATCACAGATACGCAGTATTTT. Encoded protein: CASSQEPRTGITDTQYF.

The rearrangement uses TRBV2 and TRBJ1-6, with 8 nucleotides matching TRBD1. Germline V gene lookup returns CDR1 SNHLY and CDR2 FYNNEI. V trimming: 8 bases; J trimming: 6 bases; junction bases outside the gene matches: 9. The CDR3 totals 15 residues. CDR3 in amino acids: CASLRDRGVNSPLHF. As DNA, the CDR3 is TGTGCCAGCCTCCGAGACAGGGGAGTTAATTCACCCCTCCACTTT.